The clone carrying this T cell receptor (beta chain) was detected only once. Its antigen is undetermined. This sample was taken from a study of lymphopenia after photon versus proton radiotherapy. Notes on the study in general: Better survival with proton therapy was suggested as possible, not demonstrated.

The data were produced by immunoSEQ multiplex PCR, yet TCRdb's version contains in-frame clones alone and is incomplete. The top ten hold approximately 10% of the sample, which has 67,000 or so clones, 80% to 90% seen once. The trim removed 6 bases at V and 10 bases at J, leaving 7 bases unmatched. There are 13 residues in the CDR3. The germline V gene has CDR1 SGHVS and CDR2 FQNEAQ. This TCR was sampled from an elderly man with esophageal cancer. Sequencing used peripheral blood, obtained from a patient treated with proton-based radiotherapy. The genes are TRBV7-8 and TRBJ1-1; 11 nucleotides agree with TRBD1. CDR3 DNA sequence: TGTGCCAGCAGTCAAGGACAGGGGGCTGTAGCTTTCTTT. Amino acids: CASSQGQGAVAFF.